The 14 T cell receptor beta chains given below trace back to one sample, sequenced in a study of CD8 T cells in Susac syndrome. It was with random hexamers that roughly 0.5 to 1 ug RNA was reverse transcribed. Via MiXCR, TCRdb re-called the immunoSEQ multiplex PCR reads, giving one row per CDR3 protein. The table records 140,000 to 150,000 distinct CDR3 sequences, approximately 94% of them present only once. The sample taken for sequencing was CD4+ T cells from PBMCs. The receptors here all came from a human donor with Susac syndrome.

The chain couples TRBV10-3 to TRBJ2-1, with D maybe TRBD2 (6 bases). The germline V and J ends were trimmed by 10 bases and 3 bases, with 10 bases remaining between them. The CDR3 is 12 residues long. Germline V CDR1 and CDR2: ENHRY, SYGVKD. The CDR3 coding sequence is TGTGCCACGTCGGACTACTACAATGAGCAGTTCTTC. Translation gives CATSDYYNEQFF.

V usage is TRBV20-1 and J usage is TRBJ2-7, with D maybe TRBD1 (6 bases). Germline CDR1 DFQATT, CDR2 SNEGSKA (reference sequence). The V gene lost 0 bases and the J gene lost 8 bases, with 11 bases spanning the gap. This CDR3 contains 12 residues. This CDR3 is CSAREQGPKQYF. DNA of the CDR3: TGCAGTGCTAGAGAACAGGGCCCCAAGCAGTACTTC.

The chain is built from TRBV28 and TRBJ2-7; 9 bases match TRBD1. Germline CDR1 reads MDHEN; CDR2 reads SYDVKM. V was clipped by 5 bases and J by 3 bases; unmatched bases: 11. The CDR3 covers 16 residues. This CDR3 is CASSEPARDRDYEQYF. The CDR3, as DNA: TGTGCCAGCAGTGAACCAGCGCGGGACAGGGACTACGAGCAGTACTTC.

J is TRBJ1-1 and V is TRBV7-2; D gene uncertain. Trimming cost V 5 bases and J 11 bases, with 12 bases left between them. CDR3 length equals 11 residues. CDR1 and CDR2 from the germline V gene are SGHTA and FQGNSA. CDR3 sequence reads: CASSPDGGAFF. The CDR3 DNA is TGTGCCAGCAGCCCGGACGGAGGGGCTTTCTTT.

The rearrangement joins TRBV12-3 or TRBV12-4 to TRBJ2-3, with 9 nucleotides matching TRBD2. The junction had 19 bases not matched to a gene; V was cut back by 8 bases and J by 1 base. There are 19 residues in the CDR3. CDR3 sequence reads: CASAKKGLSGRFGTDTQYF. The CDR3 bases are TGTGCCAGCGCTAAAAAAGGTCTCAGCGGGAGGTTCGGCACAGATACGCAGTATTTT.

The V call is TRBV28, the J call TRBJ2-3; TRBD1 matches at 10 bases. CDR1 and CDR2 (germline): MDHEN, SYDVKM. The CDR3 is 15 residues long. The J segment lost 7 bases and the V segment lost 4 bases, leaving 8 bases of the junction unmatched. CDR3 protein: CASSSPTGGVYTQYF. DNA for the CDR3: TGTGCCAGCAGTTCCCCGACAGGGGGCGTTTATACGCAGTATTTT.

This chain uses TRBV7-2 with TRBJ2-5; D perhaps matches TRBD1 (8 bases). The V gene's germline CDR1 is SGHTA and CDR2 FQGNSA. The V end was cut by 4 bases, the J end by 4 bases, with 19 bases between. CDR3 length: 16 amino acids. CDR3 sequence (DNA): TGTGCCAGCAGCTCAGGGGGCGCGGGGAGGGTAGAGACCCAGTACTTC. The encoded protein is CASSSGGAGRVETQYF. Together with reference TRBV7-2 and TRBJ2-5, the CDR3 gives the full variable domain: GAGVSQSPSNKVTEKGKDVELRCDPISGHTALYWYRQSLGQGLEFLIYFQGNSAPDKSGLPSDRFSAERTGGSVSTLTIQRTQQEDSAVYLCASSSGGAGRVETQYFGPGTRLLVL.

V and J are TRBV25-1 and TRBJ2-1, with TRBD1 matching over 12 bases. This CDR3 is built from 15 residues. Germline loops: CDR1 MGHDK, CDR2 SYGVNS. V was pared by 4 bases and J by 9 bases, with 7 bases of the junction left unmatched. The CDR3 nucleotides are TGTGCCAGCAGTGTCGGGACAGGGGGCGAGGGTGAGCAGTTCTTC. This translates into CASSVGTGGEGEQFF.

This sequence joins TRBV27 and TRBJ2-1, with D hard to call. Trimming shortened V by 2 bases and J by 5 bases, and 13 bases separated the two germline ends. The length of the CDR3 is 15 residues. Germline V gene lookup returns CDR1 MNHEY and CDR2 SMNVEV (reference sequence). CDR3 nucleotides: TGTGCCAGCAGTTTAATCGCCCCAAGCAACAATGAGCAGTTCTTC. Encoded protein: CASSLIAPSNNEQFF.

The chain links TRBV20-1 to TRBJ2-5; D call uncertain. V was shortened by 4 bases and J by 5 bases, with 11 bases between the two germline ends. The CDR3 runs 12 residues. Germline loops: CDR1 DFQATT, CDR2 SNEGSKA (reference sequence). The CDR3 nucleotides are TGCAGTGCTATAGGCTTCGGGGAGACCCAGTACTTC. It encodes CSAIGFGETQYF.

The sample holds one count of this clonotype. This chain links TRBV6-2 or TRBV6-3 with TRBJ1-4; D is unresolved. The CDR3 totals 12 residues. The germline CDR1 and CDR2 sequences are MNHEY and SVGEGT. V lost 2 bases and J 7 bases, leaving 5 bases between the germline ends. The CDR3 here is CASSYGSEKLFF. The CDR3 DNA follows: TGTGCCAGCAGTTACGGGAGTGAAAAACTGTTTTTT.

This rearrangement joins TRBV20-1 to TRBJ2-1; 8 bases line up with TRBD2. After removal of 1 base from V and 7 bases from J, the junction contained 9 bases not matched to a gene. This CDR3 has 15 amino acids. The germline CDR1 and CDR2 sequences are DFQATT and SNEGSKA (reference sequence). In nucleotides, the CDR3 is TGCAGTGCTAGAGCGGCCGGGGGGGCTAGGAATGAGCAGTTCTTC. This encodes CSARAAGGARNEQFF.

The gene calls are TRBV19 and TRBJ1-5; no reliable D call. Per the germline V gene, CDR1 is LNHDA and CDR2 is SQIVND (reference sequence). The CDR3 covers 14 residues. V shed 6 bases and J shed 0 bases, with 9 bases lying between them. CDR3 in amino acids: CASSWGGSNQPQHF. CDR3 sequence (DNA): TGTGCCAGTAGCTGGGGAGGTAGCAATCAGCCCCAGCATTTT.

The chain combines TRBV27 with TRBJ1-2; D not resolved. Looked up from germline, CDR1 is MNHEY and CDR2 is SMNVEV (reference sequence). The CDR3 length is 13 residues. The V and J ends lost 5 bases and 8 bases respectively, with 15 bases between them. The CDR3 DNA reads TGTGCCAGCAGTCCCCTAACATCATCGGGCTACACCTTC. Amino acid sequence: CASSPLTSSGYTF.